This T cell receptor (beta chain) stems from a study of T-cell reconstitution after alpha-beta-depleted transplantation in children. In its sample, this clonotype was seen once. Its antigen is unknown. Preparation of the TCRbeta library involved a method that used unique molecular identifiers. A single record per CDR3 protein comes from TCRdb applying MiXCR to the PCR reads. The table shows fewer than 250,000 distinct CDR3 sequences, with more than 15% occurring only once. The CDR3 is 18 residues long. Germline values: CDR1 MDHEN, CDR2 SYDVKM. J gave up 0 bases and V 1 base, and 10 bases lay outside the gene matches. Study results and limitations: In patients about two months after transplant, alpha-beta T cells reportedly arose from several hundred expanded graft clones. When one year had passed after transplant, most T-cell counts and diversity came from newly produced T cells.

The rearrangement joins TRBV28 to TRBJ2-7; 9 nucleotides align to TRBD2. This receptor was identified in a male patient between 2 and 10 years old who had a stem cell transplant for acute lymphoblastic leukemia, so the T cells may come from the graft donor. The specimen comprised PBMCs, mostly from graft donor cells, sampled 360 days after TCRalphabeta/CD19-depleted stem cell transplant. DNA of the CDR3: TGTGCCAGCAGTTTATCAACTAGCGGGTACCTACTCTCCTACGAGCAGTACTTC. Its translation: CASSLSTSGYLLSYEQYF.